The 27 T cell receptor beta chains given below trace back to one sample, sequenced in a study of cytotoxic CD8 clonotypes in ibrutinib-treated CLL. This table comes from immunoSEQ multiplex PCR, and its TCRdb copy is limited to in-frame clones, with some not included. The data show some 140,000 clones, with around four fifths seen just once and 2.5% to 3.5% held by the top ten. Material: PBMCs, obtained after 24 months of ibrutinib treatment. These receptors were obtained from a human donor with chronic lymphocytic leukemia.

The genes are TRBV30 and TRBJ2-3; D is unclear. The V gene lost 3 bases and the J gene lost 0 bases, with 16 bases spanning the gap. This CDR3 has 16 amino acids. Germline CDR1 and CDR2: GTSNPN and SVGIG (reference sequence). The CDR3 region is CAWSHASRASTDTQYF. The CDR3 nucleotides are TGTGCCTGGAGCCACGCTTCCCGGGCTAGCACAGATACGCAGTATTTT.

This chain links TRBV5-4 with TRBJ2-3; D is unresolved. The germline V gene encodes CDR1 SGHNT and CDR2 YYREEE (reference sequence). Trimming took off 0 bases at V and 3 bases at J, with 5 bases between the two ends. The CDR3 covers 13 residues. CDR3 DNA sequence: TGTGCCAGCAGCTTGGCCCGGACAGATACGCAGTATTTT. Translation gives CASSLARTDTQYF.

In its sample, this clone was seen once. The chain is built from TRBV5-4 and TRBJ1-1; a weak D match, TRBD1 (6 bases). Germline V gives CDR1 SGHNT, CDR2 YYREEE (reference sequence). The V gene lost 4 bases and the J gene lost 5 bases, with 15 bases spanning the gap. This CDR3 is 14 amino acids long. This CDR3 reads CASSTGQPLTEAFF. In nucleotides, the CDR3 is TGTGCCAGCAGCACCGGACAGCCATTGACTGAAGCTTTCTTT. Together with reference TRBV5-4 and TRBJ1-1, the CDR3 gives the full variable domain: ETGVTQSPTHLIKTRGQQVTLRCSSQSGHNTVSWYQQALGQGPQFIFQYYREEENGRGNFPPRFSGLQFPNYSSELNVNALELDDSALYLCASSTGQPLTEAFFGQGTRLTVV.

This clone was seen only a few times. The chain links TRBV10-3 to TRBJ2-7; TRBD1 agrees at 7 bases. Germline V gene data show CDR1 as ENHRY and CDR2 as SYGVKD. The CDR3 is 14 residues long. V gave up 6 bases and J gave up 4 bases; unmatched junction bases: 9. The DNA for the CDR3 is TGTGCCATCAGGAGTCTAGGGACAGTGTACGAGCAGTACTTC. This sequence encodes CAIRSLGTVYEQYF.

V gene TRBV21-1 combines with J gene TRBJ1-6; TRBD1 was called by the table and not checked on the DNA. TRBV21-1 is annotated as a pseudogene. This CDR3 is built from 16 residues. CDR3 residues: CASSNPDRTGPTPLHF. The CDR3 DNA follows: TGTGCCAGCAGCAACCCCGACCGGACAGGCCCAACACCCCTCCACTTT.

The table lists this clone with a count of one. The chain recombines TRBV27 with TRBJ2-5; 7 positions match TRBD2. Per germline, CDR1 MNHEY and CDR2 SMNVEV (reference sequence). V shed 2 bases, J shed 1 base, and the junction held 10 bases outside the gene matches. The CDR3 has 17 amino acids. CDR3 nucleotides: TGTGCCAGCAGTTTAGTGGGGGGGGGACTGCTCCAAGAGACCCAGTACTTC. Protein sequence: CASSLVGGGLLQETQYF.

This sequence joins TRBV6-4 and TRBJ2-3; D is uncertain. Trimming left V 4 bases short and J 0 bases short, with 14 bases between. The CDR3 has 16 residues. Per the germline V gene, CDR1 is MRHNA and CDR2 is SNTAGT. The CDR3 is CASSAELGSSTDTQYF. CDR3 bases: TGTGCCAGCAGTGCGGAACTGGGCTCAAGCACAGATACGCAGTATTTT.

The chain joins TRBV4-2 to TRBJ2-1; D remains unclear. The germline V gene has CDR1 LGHNA and CDR2 YNFKEQ. V was pared by 1 base and J by 7 bases, with 11 bases between. The CDR3 consists of 14 residues. The CDR3 DNA is TGTGCCAGCAGCCAAGCGGGCGGTAGGAATGAGCAGTTCTTC. Encoded protein: CASSQAGGRNEQFF.

In its sample, this clone was seen once. The V and J genes are TRBV7-2 and TRBJ1-1; D gene uncertain. Germline V gives CDR1 SGHTA, CDR2 FQGNSA. Between the trimmed V and J ends, which lost 5 bases and 6 bases, there was a span of 16 bases. This CDR3 is built from 14 residues. In DNA, the CDR3 is TGTGCCAGCAGCCCCCTTAGACCGGGTTCTGAAGCTTTCTTT. It codes for CASSPLRPGSEAFF.

This clone was detected only a few times. The rearrangement joins TRBV6-5 to TRBJ1-6, with a tentative D call TRBD1 (5 bases). V lost 6 bases and J 5 bases, leaving 14 bases between the germline ends. Germline V gene lookup returns CDR1 MNHEY and CDR2 SVGAGI. This CDR3 spans 15 amino acids. For the CDR3, the DNA is TGTGCCAGCAGACTTGGAGGGGTAGATAATTCACCCCTCCACTTT. Its translation: CASRLGGVDNSPLHF.

This chain's CDR3 is CASSLLTGGETQYF. The CDR3 DNA follows: TGTGCCAGCAGTCTACTAACGGGGGGGGAGACCCAGTACTTC. V usage is TRBV6-5 and J usage is TRBJ2-5, with 8 nucleotides matching TRBD2. CDR1 and CDR2 (germline): MNHEY, SVGAGI. After removal of 5 bases from V and 5 bases from J, the junction contained 7 bases not matched to a gene. The CDR3 has 14 residues.

The chain carries TRBV7-6 and TRBJ1-3; D unresolved. The CDR3 has 17 residues. Germline CDR1 SGHVS, CDR2 FNYEAQ. V was pared by 2 bases and J by 0 bases, with 14 bases between. The CDR3 nucleotides read TGTGCCAGCAGCTTACTGGCTGGGCCCAGCTCTGGAAACACCATATATTTT. Translation: CASSLLAGPSSGNTIYF.

The chain couples TRBV9 to TRBJ2-3; possible D gene TRBD1, 6 bases. V lost 6 bases and J 2 bases, leaving 10 bases between the germline ends. The CDR3 is 13 residues long. The germline gives CDR1 SGDLS, CDR2 YYNGEE. CDR3 in amino acids: CASTGADTDTQYF. In DNA form, the CDR3 reads TGTGCCAGCACAGGGGCAGACACAGATACGCAGTATTTT.

This clone was picked up one time. The rearrangement joins TRBV19 to TRBJ1-6; possibly TRBD1 for D (6 bases). V shed 5 bases and J shed 7 bases, with 18 bases lying between them. The germline CDR1 and CDR2 sequences are LNHDA and SQIVND (reference sequence). The CDR3 has 16 amino acids. CDR3 nucleotides: TGTGCCAGTAGTTTCCAAGGACAGAAGGGCAATTCACCCCTCCACTTT. Its protein is CASSFQGQKGNSPLHF.

This chain connects TRBV6-5 to TRBJ1-1; 7 bases are shared with TRBD1. The CDR3 is 13 amino acids. V shed 5 bases, J shed 4 bases, and the junction held 4 bases outside the gene matches. Germline CDR1 MNHEY, CDR2 SVGAGI. CDR3 nucleotides: TGTGCCAGCAGTCCTTCAGGGGGCACTGAAGCTTTCTTT. Residues: CASSPSGGTEAFF.

V and J are TRBV6-1 and TRBJ1-3, with D unresolved. This CDR3 contains 14 residues. Germline V gene sequence: CDR1 MNHNS, CDR2 SASEGT. Trimming took 7 bases from V and 0 from J, leaving 10 bases between them. The CDR3: CASNPELSGNTIYF. CDR3 DNA sequence: TGTGCCAGCAACCCAGAACTCTCTGGAAACACCATATATTTT.

This clone occurred many times. In nucleotides, the CDR3 is TGCGCCAGCAGCCAAGGCCTTTGGACAGGGAGCGCCTACGAGCAGTACTTC. Translating it yields CASSQGLWTGSAYEQYF. The chain has TRBV4-3 and TRBJ2-7, with 8 bases that match TRBD1. This CDR3 is built from 17 residues. CDR1 and CDR2 from the germline V gene are LGHNA and YSLEER. The trim removed 1 base at V and 2 bases at J, leaving 10 bases unmatched.

This rearrangement joins TRBV5-1 to TRBJ2-6, with no clear D. V was shortened by 0 bases and J by 0 bases, with 10 bases between the two germline ends. CDR1 SGHRS and CDR2 YFSETQ come from the germline V gene. The CDR3 sequence is 17 residues long. CDR3 loop: CASSLAGPSSGANVLTF. CDR3 sequence (DNA): TGCGCCAGCAGCTTGGCCGGACCCAGCTCTGGGGCCAACGTCCTGACTTTC.

This chain joins TRBV6-1 and TRBJ1-1, with 8 bases identical to TRBD1. This CDR3 has 11 residues. Unmatched junction bases numbered 6, after V lost 8 bases and J lost 10 bases. Per germline, CDR1 MNHNS and CDR2 SASEGT. CDR3 region: CASFGQGGAFF. CDR3 in DNA: TGTGCCAGCTTTGGACAGGGAGGAGCTTTCTTT.

This chain joins TRBV7-2 and TRBJ2-3; no clear D. V lost 1 base, J lost 0 bases, and 8 bases lay in between. This CDR3 spans 15 amino acids. Per the germline V gene, CDR1 is SGHTA and CDR2 is FQGNSA. CDR3 sequence: CASSLVLSSTDTQYF. As DNA, the CDR3 is TGTGCCAGCAGCTTAGTTCTGTCTAGCACAGATACGCAGTATTTT.

The V call is TRBV7-9, the J call TRBJ1-2; no clear D. CDR3 length: 16 residues. Trimming stripped 6 bases from V and 2 bases from J, with 19 bases between. Germline values: CDR1 SEHNR, CDR2 FQNEAQ (reference sequence). The CDR3 bases are TGTGCCAGCAGTCCGGTCGGGCAGTTGAAAAACTATGGCTACACCTTC. Its protein is CASSPVGQLKNYGYTF.

On this clone itself: Different DNA sequences within this sample yield the same CDR3. The chain carries TRBV19 and TRBJ2-3; tentative D call: TRBD2 (5 bases). V shed 0 bases and J shed 6 bases, with 7 bases lying between them. Germline-derived CDR1 and CDR2 are LNHDA and SQIVND (reference sequence). There are 13 residues in the CDR3. For the CDR3, the DNA is TGTGCCAGTAGTATAGATCGGGGTGATACGCAGTATTTT. It codes for CASSIDRGDTQYF.

The genes are TRBV30 and TRBJ2-4; TRBD1 agrees at 10 bases. With V trimmed by 4 bases and J by 3 bases, 6 bases remained unmatched. The CDR3 loop spans 15 amino acids. CDR1 is GTSNPN, CDR2 SVGIG, per germline (reference sequence). The CDR3, as DNA: TGTGCCTGGACTACGGACAGGGGGTTCAAAAACATTCAGTACTTC. It translates to CAWTTDRGFKNIQYF.

The chain uses TRBV6-5 and TRBJ1-1; D is possibly TRBD1 (5 bases). Per the germline V gene, CDR1 is MNHEY and CDR2 is SVGAGI. The CDR3 has 14 residues. V lost 2 bases and J lost 0, with 7 bases in between. The chain's CDR3 is CASSYGQVNTEAFF. For the CDR3, the DNA is TGTGCCAGCAGTTACGGACAAGTGAACACTGAAGCTTTCTTT.

In this sample, this clone turned up once. The DNA for the CDR3 is TGTGCCAGCAGCTCCTTGGGCGAGACTAGCACAGATACGCAGTATTTT. It specifies CASSSLGETSTDTQYF. The chain combines TRBV7-2 with TRBJ2-3; D ambiguous. Germline CDR1 is SGHTA and CDR2 is FQGNSA. There are 16 residues in the CDR3. V lost 4 bases to trimming and J lost 0 bases, with 14 bases between them.

This clone was seen only once. This sequence joins TRBV2 and TRBJ1-5; D is uncertain. The CDR3 consists of 16 residues. The germline V and J ends were trimmed by 0 bases and 0 bases, with 9 bases remaining between them. Germline V CDR1 and CDR2: SNHLY, FYNNEI. CDR3 DNA sequence: TGTGCCAGCAGTGAAGCCGGCGGCTATAGCAATCAGCCCCAGCATTTT. Translated: CASSEAGGYSNQPQHF.

The gene calls are TRBV4-3 and TRBJ1-2; D might be TRBD1 (5 bases). The V end was cut by 0 bases, the J end by 2 bases, with 10 bases between. The V gene's germline CDR1 is LGHNA and CDR2 YSLEER. This CDR3 spans 15 amino acids. CDR3 region: CASSQDGTRNYGYTF. In DNA, the CDR3 is TGCGCCAGCAGCCAAGACGGGACCCGGAACTATGGCTACACCTTC.